The 26 T cell receptor beta chains reported below all come from one sample, sequenced in a study of T cell responses to AZD1222 COVID-19 vaccine. TCRdb keeps only in-frame clones here, not all; method: immunoSEQ multiplex PCR. Found here are 90,000 to 150,000 clones, around nine tenths of them singletons; the top ten hold under 9%. Sequences were derived from peripheral blood, sampled on day 0 of AZD1222 vaccination. The source is an adult in good health.

The V gene is TRBV4-1, the J gene TRBJ2-1, with a possible D match to TRBD2 (7 bases). In germline, CDR1 is MGHRA, CDR2 YSYEKL. CDR3 length: 16 amino acids. V shed 4 bases and J shed 5 bases, with 18 bases lying between them. CDR3 amino acids: CASSPRGGGPDNEQFF. CDR3 DNA: TGCGCCAGCAGCCCTCGAGGGGGAGGGCCCGACAATGAGCAGTTCTTC.

The chain uses TRBV15 and TRBJ2-2; the D call may be TRBD1 or TRBD2 (5 bases each). Germline lookup yields CDR1 LNHNV and CDR2 YYDKDF (reference sequence). This CDR3 spans 15 amino acids. Trimming removed 5 bases at V and 4 bases at J, with 14 bases between. The CDR3 sequence is CATSLQVGSTGELFF. As DNA, the CDR3 is TGTGCCACCAGCTTACAGGTGGGGAGCACCGGGGAGCTGTTTTTT.

The rearrangement uses TRBV20-1 and TRBJ1-4; D remains unclear. CDR3 length equals 9 residues. Germline lookup yields CDR1 DFQATT and CDR2 SNEGSKA (reference sequence). DNA of the CDR3: TGCAGACAGCGTGAAAAACTGTTTTTT. It specifies CRQREKLFF.

The chain carries TRBV4-1 and TRBJ2-3; D is unresolved. The V gene lost 5 bases and the J gene lost 6 bases, with 18 bases spanning the gap. There are 15 residues in the CDR3. Germline values: CDR1 MGHRA, CDR2 YSYEKL. The CDR3 sequence: CASSETGPVRDTQYF. The CDR3 DNA sequence: TGCGCCAGCAGCGAAACCGGGCCCGTGAGGGATACGCAGTATTTT.

This clone was observed a handful of times. V gene TRBV7-9 combines with J gene TRBJ2-7; D unresolved. The CDR3 is 14 residues long. CDR1 is SEHNR, CDR2 FQNEAQ, per germline (reference sequence). Trimming stripped 2 bases from V and 3 bases from J, with 11 bases between. The CDR3 region is CASSLKGSGYEQYF. Here the CDR3 DNA reads TGTGCCAGCAGCTTAAAGGGAAGTGGCTACGAGCAGTACTTC.

The rearrangement joins TRBV28 to TRBJ1-4; D remains ambiguous. This CDR3 is built from 15 residues. V dropped 4 bases and J dropped 7 bases, with 16 bases sitting between them. The germline V gene has CDR1 MDHEN and CDR2 SYDVKM. CDR3 sequence (DNA): TGTGCCAGCAGTTCTAGTATGGGGATTGGTGAAAAACTGTTTTTT. It encodes CASSSSMGIGEKLFF.

The V call is TRBV3-1 (or the pseudogene TRBV3-2), the J call TRBJ1-2; D ambiguous. This CDR3 is built from 12 residues. Germline V gene data show CDR1 as LGHDT and CDR2 as YNNKEL (reference sequence). Between the trimmed V and J ends, which lost 4 bases and 7 bases, there was a span of 10 bases. CDR3 loop: CASSLLGIGYTF. CDR3 DNA sequence: TGTGCCAGCAGCCTCCTGGGGATTGGCTACACCTTC.

The chain couples TRBV6-5 to TRBJ2-1; 7 positions match TRBD1. The CDR3 extends over 15 amino acids. The V gene's germline CDR1 is MNHEY and CDR2 SVGAGI. The V gene end was trimmed by 5 bases and the J gene end by 6 bases; junction bases not matched to a gene: 10. As DNA, the CDR3 is TGTGCCAGCAGTCGTGACAAGGGGGCAATCAATGAGCAGTTCTTC. Amino acid sequence: CASSRDKGAINEQFF.

This chain links TRBV5-6 with TRBJ2-7; D may be TRBD2 (5 bases). The ends were cut back, 3 bases at V and 3 bases at J, with 7 bases in the middle. Germline V gene data show CDR1 as SGHDT and CDR2 as YYEEEE. The CDR3 has 12 residues. The CDR3 here is CASSYGNYEQYF. In nucleotides, the CDR3 is TGTGCCAGCAGCTACGGGAACTACGAGCAGTACTTC.

V and J are TRBV6-6 and TRBJ1-6; unclear D gene. In germline, CDR1 is MNHNY, CDR2 SVGAGI (reference sequence). Trimming left V 10 bases short and J 4 bases short, with 8 bases between. The CDR3 sequence is 12 residues long. The CDR3 loop is CATCEYNSPLHF. As DNA, the CDR3 is TGTGCCACTTGCGAGTATAATTCACCCCTCCACTTT.

The CDR3 here is CASSLSGNTIYF. The CDR3 coding sequence is TGTGCCAGCAGCCTCTCTGGAAACACCATATATTTT. This chain links TRBV11-2 with TRBJ1-3; D unclear. The CDR3 runs 12 residues. The V end lost 5 bases, the J end lost 0 bases, and 2 bases lay between the germline ends. Looked up from germline, CDR1 is SGHAT and CDR2 is FQNNGV.

The V and J genes are TRBV11-2 and TRBJ2-1; 11 bases are a match to TRBD2. CDR3 length: 13 amino acids. Trimming removed 4 bases from V and 10 bases from J; junction bases left unmatched: 3. The germline gives CDR1 SGHAT, CDR2 FQNNGV. The CDR3 DNA reads TGTGCCAGCAGCTCCAGACTAGCGGGAGAGCAGTTCTTC. Protein: CASSSRLAGEQFF.

This chain uses TRBV7-9 with TRBJ2-3; 7 nucleotides align to TRBD2. Germline V gives CDR1 SEHNR, CDR2 FQNEAQ (reference sequence). With 8 bases clipped from V and 2 bases from J, the junction kept 7 bases outside the gene matches. The CDR3 consists of 14 residues. This chain's CDR3 is CASALRELTDTQYF. CDR3 in DNA: TGTGCCAGCGCATTGCGGGAGCTCACAGATACGCAGTATTTT.

The V gene is TRBV7-9, the J gene TRBJ1-5; D remains ambiguous. The CDR3 is 14 residues long. The germline V and J ends were trimmed by 5 bases and 1 base, with 9 bases remaining between them. CDR1 SEHNR and CDR2 FQNEAQ come from the germline V gene (reference sequence). The CDR3 DNA is TGTGCCAGCAGCCAAATGGGGAGCAATCAGCCCCAGCATTTT. This encodes CASSQMGSNQPQHF.

This clone is a singleton in its sample. The chain has TRBV30 and TRBJ1-4; TRBD1 matches 9 bases. In germline, CDR1 is GTSNPN, CDR2 SVGIG (reference sequence). Trimming at V came to 5 bases and at J to 0 bases, leaving 1 base not matched to a gene. The CDR3 is 14 amino acids. The CDR3 nucleotides are TGTGCCTGGGGACAGGGGCCAACTAATGAAAAACTGTTTTTT. Its translation: CAWGQGPTNEKLFF. Full variable domain (missing parts from reference TRBV30 and TRBJ1-4): SQTIHQWPATLVQPVGSPLSLECTVEGTSNPNLYWYRQAAGRGLQLLFYSVGIGQISSEVPQNLSASRPQDRQFILSSKKLLLSDSGFYLCAWGQGPTNEKLFFGSGTQLSVL.

In its sample, this clone was seen once. This chain links TRBV30 with TRBJ1-3; possible D gene TRBD1, 6 bases. Germline V lookup: CDR1 GTSNPN, CDR2 SVGIG (reference sequence). This CDR3 contains 15 residues. Deletions cut 3 bases from V and 5 bases from J, with 17 bases between. CDR3: CAWRPGSGARNTIYF. In DNA form, the CDR3 reads TGTGCCTGGAGGCCTGGGTCGGGGGCAAGAAACACCATATATTTT. The full variable domain, completed using reference TRBV30 and TRBJ1-3, is SQTIHQWPATLVQPVGSPLSLECTVEGTSNPNLYWYRQAAGRGLQLLFYSVGIGQISSEVPQNLSASRPQDRQFILSSKKLLLSDSGFYLCAWRPGSGARNTIYFGEGSWLTVV.

The chain has TRBV21-1 and TRBJ1-2; the D call TRBD1 from the table was never checked on the DNA. TRBV21-1 is a pseudogene locus. The CDR3 spans 14 residues. DNA of the CDR3: TGTGCCAGCAGCAGCCGGGACAGGGTGGAAGGCTACACCTTC. Amino acids: CASSSRDRVEGYTF.

This chain uses TRBV27 with TRBJ2-3, with D perhaps matching TRBD1 or TRBD2 (6 bases each). Trimming left V 8 bases short and J 2 bases short, with 14 bases between. The CDR3 totals 14 residues. The V gene's germline CDR1 is MNHEY and CDR2 SMNVEV (reference sequence). CDR3 residues: CASWRDIYTDTQYF. The CDR3 DNA follows: TGTGCCAGCTGGCGGGACATTTACACAGATACGCAGTATTTT.

V gene TRBV5-6 combines with J gene TRBJ1-1; D is perhaps TRBD1 (5 bases). CDR3 length equals 15 residues. V lost 0 bases to trimming and J lost 4 bases, with 13 bases between them. Germline V gene sequence: CDR1 SGHDT, CDR2 YYEEEE. This chain's CDR3 is CASSLGVGLITEAFF. The CDR3 DNA follows: TGTGCCAGCAGCTTGGGCGTGGGGCTAATCACTGAAGCTTTCTTT.

CDR3 bases: TGTGCCTCACGAGGACCTTCGGAGAATTCACCCCTCCACTTT. This gives the protein CASRGPSENSPLHF. The chain links TRBV10-3 to TRBJ1-6; D remains ambiguous. The CDR3 covers 14 residues. CDR1 is ENHRY, CDR2 SYGVKD, per germline. Trimming shortened V by 11 bases and J by 7 bases, and 18 bases separated the two germline ends.

The chain uses TRBV30 and TRBJ2-3; 11 nucleotides align to TRBD2. The germline V gene encodes CDR1 GTSNPN and CDR2 SVGIG (reference sequence). The trim removed 4 bases at V and 3 bases at J, leaving 6 bases unmatched. The CDR3 spans 15 residues. CDR3 sequence reads: CAWTSGGSVTDTQYF. CDR3 sequence (DNA): TGTGCCTGGACTAGCGGGGGGTCCGTTACAGATACGCAGTATTTT.

The rearrangement uses TRBV6-2 or TRBV6-3 and TRBJ1-2; TRBD1 aligns across 9 bases. Trimming removed 5 bases from V and 4 bases from J; junction bases left unmatched: 14. The CDR3 has 17 residues. CDR1 is MNHEY, CDR2 SVGEGT, per germline. The CDR3 DNA reads TGTGCCAGCAGTAACAGGGACAGGGTACGGAGAGGCTATGGCTACACCTTC. Translating it yields CASSNRDRVRRGYGYTF.

CDR3 sequence (DNA): TGTGCCAGCAGTGATCGGGGGGCCGCGCGGAGCACCGGGGAGCTGTTTTTT. Translation gives CASSDRGAARSTGELFF. V usage is TRBV2 and J usage is TRBJ2-2; possible D gene TRBD2, 7 bases. The CDR3 totals 17 residues. From germline, CDR1 is SNHLY and CDR2 FYNNEI. Trimming shortened V by 3 bases and J by 4 bases, and 18 bases separated the two germline ends.

The gene calls are TRBV2 and TRBJ1-5; unclear D gene. V lost 0 bases, J lost 9 bases, and 15 bases lay in between. Germline V lookup: CDR1 SNHLY, CDR2 FYNNEI. The CDR3 length is 15 residues. The chain's CDR3 is CASSEARASVWPQHF. CDR3 coding DNA: TGTGCCAGCAGTGAAGCGCGCGCCTCCGTTTGGCCCCAGCATTTT.

Points on this clone: Other DNA sequences from this sample encode an identical CDR3 as well. This chain uses TRBV18 with TRBJ1-5; D gene unclear. Per germline, CDR1 KGHSH and CDR2 LQKENI. The CDR3 has 13 residues. V was clipped by 2 bases and J by 6 bases, with 8 bases between them. In DNA, the CDR3 is TGTGCCAGCTCACCAGGCGAGGGTCAGCCCCAGCATTTT. This sequence encodes CASSPGEGQPQHF.

The rearrangement links TRBV5-4 to TRBJ2-5; D is possibly TRBD1 (5 bases). The CDR3 sequence is 13 residues long. Trimming removed 0 bases at V and 3 bases at J, with 6 bases between. Germline V gene lookup returns CDR1 SGHNT and CDR2 YYREEE (reference sequence). The CDR3 sequence: CASSLVGEETQYF. For the CDR3, the DNA is TGTGCCAGCAGCTTGGTAGGGGAAGAGACCCAGTACTTC. Full variable domain (remainder filled in from reference TRBV5-4 and TRBJ2-5): ETGVTQSPTHLIKTRGQQVTLRCSSQSGHNTVSWYQQALGQGPQFIFQYYREEENGRGNFPPRFSGLQFPNYSSELNVNALELDDSALYLCASSLVGEETQYFGPGTRLLVL.